A selection of T cell receptor beta chains follows, all from one sample in a study of neurological immune-mediated disorders. TCRdb passed the 5' RACE reads through MiXCR, listing each CDR3 protein once. The repertoire consists of 65,000 to 70,000 distinct CDR3 sequences, with 3.9% occurring once and the leading ten covering about 1.5%. Material: PBMCs. Receptors were obtained from a man aged 30 to 45 with multiple sclerosis. Each CDR3 is given with its conserved first and last residue. The order of the fields is J gene, D gene, clone size, CDR3 length, V gene, CDR3 protein, CDR3 DNA. The D gene is left open where the match is weak. Clone size, where shown, is once, few, many, or a class for clones that have expanded.

>TRBJ1-2|-|many|16|TRBV5-1
CASSLDLGPRNYGYTF
TGCGCCAGCAGCTTGGATCTGGGCCCCCGGAACTATGGCTACACCTTC
>TRBJ2-6|-|many|15|TRBV20-1
CSAHIVGSGANVLTF
TGCAGTGCACATATTGTGGGCTCTGGGGCCAACGTCCTGACTTTC
>TRBJ2-1|-|many|15|TRBV4-3
CASSQGKMTYNEQFF
TGCGCCAGCAGCCAAGGCAAGATGACCTACAATGAGCAGTTCTTC
>TRBJ2-7|-|many|14|TRBV9
CASSPGGSGYEQYF
TGTGCCAGCTCCCCGGGCGGTTCAGGGTACGAGCAGTACTTC
>TRBJ2-7|-|many|14|TRBV5-1
CASSSEGVSYEQYF
TGCGCCAGCAGCTCCGAGGGGGTCTCCTACGAGCAGTACTTC
>TRBJ2-2|TRBD2|many|15|TRBV3-1
CASSQGGANTGELFF
TGTGCCAGCAGCCAGGGAGGGGCGAACACCGGGGAGCTGTTTTTT
>TRBJ2-3|TRBD2|many|16|TRBV20-1
CSARDLTSGGTDTQYF
TGCAGTGCTAGAGACTTGACTAGCGGGGGGACGGATACGCAGTATTTT
>TRBJ2-5|TRBD2|many|15|TRBV2
CASRGSGGPQETQYF
TGTGCCAGCAGGGGGAGCGGGGGACCCCAAGAGACCCAGTACTTC
>TRBJ1-2|-|many|14|TRBV7-9
CASSPSGQGLDYTF
TGTGCCAGCAGCCCCAGTGGCCAGGGACTTGACTACACCTTC
>TRBJ2-5|TRBD1|many|13|TRBV12-3/TRBV12-4
CASSTTGGETQYF
TGTGCCAGCAGTACGACAGGGGGAGAGACCCAGTACTTC
>TRBJ1-1|-|-|13|TRBV3-1
CASSRIRGTEAFF
TGTGCCAGCAGCCGAATCAGGGGAACTGAAGCTTTCTTT
>TRBJ2-2|TRBD1|many|19|TRBV6-6
CASSSPLMDRGRVTGELFF
TGTGCCAGCAGTTCGCCCTTGATGGACAGGGGGCGAGTCACCGGGGAGCTGTTTTTT
>TRBJ1-1|-|many|13|TRBV24-1
CATSDSGGTEAFF
TGTGCCACCAGTGATAGCGGGGGGACTGAAGCTTTCTTT
>TRBJ2-3|-|many|14|TRBV7-2
CASSLTGSTDTQYF
TGTGCCAGCAGCTTAACAGGAAGCACAGATACGCAGTATTTT
>TRBJ2-2|TRBD1|many|17|TRBV5-1
CASLPSLTGADTGELFF
TGCGCCAGCCTGCCCTCCCTTACAGGGGCGGACACCGGGGAGCTGTTTTTT
>TRBJ2-7|TRBD2|many|12|TRBV12-3/TRBV12-4
CASSSKGLDRGF
TGTGCCAGCAGTTCGAAGGGACTAGATCGTGGGTTC
>TRBJ2-3|-|many|15|TRBV3-1
CASSPNPVSTDTQYF
TGTGCCAGCAGCCCCAACCCCGTGAGCACAGATACGCAGTATTTT
>TRBJ2-7|-|many|14|TRBV10-3
CAISDRGAPYEQYF
TGTGCCATCAGTGACAGGGGGGCCCCCTACGAGCAGTACTTC
>TRBJ1-1|-|many|14|TRBV20-1
CSALPGGRITEAFF
TGCAGTGCCCTTCCGGGGGGGCGAATCACTGAAGCTTTCTTT
>TRBJ1-2|-|few|15|TRBV4-2
CASSQGQTHNYGYTF
TGTGCCAGCAGCCAAGGACAGACTCATAACTATGGCTACACCTTC
>TRBJ2-7|TRBD1|few|14|TRBV4-2
CASSQLGQAQEQYF
TGTGCCAGCAGCCAATTGGGACAGGCCCAAGAGCAGTACTTC
>TRBJ1-2|TRBD1|many|15|TRBV27
CASSLDRGGYYGYTF
TGTGCCAGCAGTTTAGACAGGGGCGGTTACTATGGCTACACCTTC
>TRBJ2-5|TRBD2|many|15|TRBV11-2
CASSVTSGGSETQYF
TGTGCCAGCAGCGTGACTAGCGGGGGGTCAGAGACCCAGTACTTC
>TRBJ2-3|TRBD2|many|15|TRBV12-3/TRBV12-4
CASSPSSGGRDTQYF
TGTGCCAGCAGCCCGTCTAGCGGGGGGCGGGATACGCAGTATTTT
>TRBJ2-7|-|many|11|TRBV5-1
CASSFGNEQYF
TGCGCCAGCAGCTTCGGGAACGAGCAGTACTTC
>TRBJ1-6|-|many|19|TRBV27
CASSLNRPRGGSYNSPLHF
TGTGCCAGCAGTTTAAACAGGCCCCGGGGTGGGTCCTATAATTCACCCCTCCACTTT
>TRBJ2-1|-|many|15|TRBV7-2
CASSLTWASYNEQFF
TGTGCCAGCAGCTTAACATGGGCAAGCTACAATGAGCAGTTCTTC
>TRBJ1-2|-|many|16|TRBV4-1
CASSPLMVGGKDGYTF
TGCGCCAGCAGCCCGCTGATGGTGGGGGGAAAGGATGGCTACACCTTC
>TRBJ2-1|-|many|10|TRBV20-1
CSAEQGEQFF
TGCAGTGCTGAACAGGGTGAGCAGTTCTTC
>TRBJ2-3|TRBD1|many|15|TRBV6-5
CASSYEGAHIDTQYF
TGTGCCAGCAGTTACGAGGGGGCGCATATAGATACGCAGTATTTT
>TRBJ1-6|TRBD1|-|14|TRBV5-4
CASSYDRGRSPLNF
TGTGCCAGCAGCTACGACAGGGGTCGGTCACCCCTCAACTTT
>TRBJ1-6|TRBD1|-|16|TRBV27
CASRKQGRSDNSPLNF
TGTGCCAGCAGAAAACAGGGGAGGTCGGATAATTCACCCCTCAACTTT
>TRBJ1-6|-|many|16|TRBV10-3
CAISESHVSYNSPLHF
TGTGCCATCAGTGAGTCTCATGTCTCCTATAATTCACCCCTCCACTTT
>TRBJ1-5|-|many|14|TRBV7-8
CASRLGSQNQPQHF
TGTGCCAGCAGACTCGGGTCTCAGAATCAGCCCCAGCATTTT
>TRBJ2-5|TRBD2|many|14|TRBV6-6
CASRRGLAAETQYF
TGTGCCAGCAGACGCGGACTAGCCGCGGAGACCCAGTACTTC
>TRBJ1-1|TRBD1|many|17|TRBV6-6
CASSYGKGQGASPEAFF
TGTGCCAGCAGTTACGGGAAGGGTCAGGGGGCGTCCCCTGAAGCTTTCTTT
>TRBJ2-2|-|many|14|TRBV9
CASSVARLAGELFF
TGTGCCAGCAGCGTAGCCCGACTAGCCGGGGAGCTGTTTTTT
>TRBJ2-7|TRBD1|many|15|TRBV2
CASRTGQGYSYEQYF
TGTGCCAGCAGGACGGGACAGGGGTACTCCTACGAGCAGTACTTC
>TRBJ1-4|-|many|15|TRBV20-1
CSARDTGGPGEKLFF
TGCAGTGCTAGAGACACAGGAGGTCCAGGGGAAAAACTGTTTTTT
>TRBJ2-7|-|-|13|TRBV7-2
CASSSKRGYEQYF
TGTGCCAGCAGCTCAAAAAGGGGCTACGAGCAGTACTTC
>TRBJ1-6|TRBD1|many|15|TRBV5-5
CASILRQGWNSPLHF
TGTGCCAGCATCCTCAGACAGGGGTGGAATTCACCCCTCCACTTT
>TRBJ2-7|-|-|11|TRBV6-5
CASSGGGEQYF
TGTGCCAGCAGTGGAGGTGGCGAGCAGTACTTC
>TRBJ2-1|TRBD1|many|17|TRBV7-2
CASSLAPTHRGVPRMFF
TGTGCCAGCAGCTTAGCCCCAACCCACAGGGGAGTACCTCGGATGTTCTTC
>TRBJ1-5|-|few|13|TRBV12-3/TRBV12-4
CASSLQGLQPQNF
TGTGCCAGCAGTTTGCAGGGCCTTCAGCCCCAGAATTTT
>TRBJ1-2|-|many|16|TRBV5-1
CASSLGTAPRDYGYTF
TGCGCCAGCAGCCTTGGGACCGCCCCGAGGGACTATGGCTACACCTTC
>TRBJ2-4|-|many|14|TRBV18
CASSPGLAKNIQYF
TGTGCCAGCTCACCTGGGTTAGCCAAAAACATTCAGTACTTC
>TRBJ1-5|-|few|14|TRBV6-5
CASSRRASNQPQNF
TGTGCCAGCAGTCGGAGGGCTAGCAATCAGCCCCAGAATTTT
>TRBJ1-1|-|-|14|TRBV5-1
CAVRDGPMNTEAFF
TGCGCCGTGAGGGACGGACCGATGAACACTGAAGCTTTCTTT
>TRBJ1-4|-|many|15|TRBV15
CATSRDSWTNEKLFF
TGTGCCACCAGCAGAGACAGTTGGACTAATGAAAAACTGTTTTTT
>TRBJ2-1|-|many|12|TRBV2
CAIRMAYNEQFF
TGTGCCATAAGGATGGCCTACAATGAGCAGTTCTTC
>TRBJ2-2|TRBD2|many|16|TRBV6-6
CASSYSSGTSSGELFF
TGTGCCAGCAGTTACTCATCCGGGACTAGCTCCGGGGAGCTGTTTTTT
>TRBJ2-1|TRBD2|many|16|TRBV5-1
CASSLASGGTPGEQFF
TGCGCCAGCAGCTTGGCTAGCGGGGGTACGCCCGGTGAGCAGTTCTTC
>TRBJ1-1|-|many|14|TRBV3-1
CASSLRGPNTEAFF
TGTGCCAGCAGCCTCCGAGGCCCGAACACTGAAGCTTTCTTT
>TRBJ2-3|TRBD2|many|16|TRBV12-3/TRBV12-4
CASSFLAGGNTDTQYF
TGTGCCAGCAGTTTCCTTGCGGGGGGCAACACAGATACGCAGTATTTT
>TRBJ2-5|-|many|15|TRBV28
CASSMTRIQKETQYF
TGTGCCAGCAGCATGACTAGGATCCAGAAAGAGACCCAGTACTTC